This TCR beta chain comes out of a study of siplizumab effects on memory and regulatory T cells. Per-sample assaying covered some 10^5 TCR templates. TCRdb's table, derived via immunoSEQ multiplex PCR, lists solely in-frame clones and lacks some. The sample shows about 120,000 clones, approximately 92% of them seen only once. Study outcomes and limitations: Naive T cells, seemingly more diverse than memory cells, seemed major alloresponse contributors. Significant reduction of alloreactive sequences traceable to unstimulated CD4+ memory cells was observed with siplizumab. Proof of suppressive function in proliferating Tregs from siplizumab cultures was not established.

The CDR3 has 14 amino acids. CDR1 is LNHNV, CDR2 YYDKDF, per germline (reference sequence). The V end was cut by 9 bases, the J end by 4 bases, with 16 bases between. This clone was counted once. Its antigen is not known. Sequencing was performed on non-Treg CD4+ T cells sorted from blood. The chain combines TRBV15 with TRBJ2-1; a possible D gene is TRBD2 (6 bases). The TCR comes from a human donor in good health. Here the CDR3 reads CATSRDLNYNEQFF. The CDR3 DNA sequence: TGTGCCACTTCCCGGGACTTGAATTACAATGAGCAGTTCTTC.